This T cell receptor (beta chain) comes out of a study of OX40 agonist ivuxolimab in advanced cancers. Study overall: Three patients had partial responses: one hepatocellular carcinoma, two cutaneous melanoma.

Germline V lookup: CDR1 ENHRY, CDR2 SYGVKD. With 0 bases removed from V and 5 bases from J, the gap between germline ends came to 10 bases. This CDR3 is built from 14 residues. Here immunoSEQ multiplex PCR was the method, and the copy in TCRdb shows in-frame clones only, minus some. The sample includes some 99,000 clones, about nine tenths of them seen just once. This chain joins TRBV10-3 and TRBJ2-5; a possible D gene is TRBD1 (7 bases). The receptor comes from an adult with an advanced solid tumor such as melanoma, head and neck, liver or kidney cancer. The sample consisted of CD4+ or CD8+ T cells sorted from blood, taken in a trial of the OX40 agonist ivuxolimab. The chain's CDR3 is CAISESTGRETQYF. The CDR3 bases are TGTGCCATCAGTGAGTCGACAGGGAGGGAGACCCAGTACTTC.